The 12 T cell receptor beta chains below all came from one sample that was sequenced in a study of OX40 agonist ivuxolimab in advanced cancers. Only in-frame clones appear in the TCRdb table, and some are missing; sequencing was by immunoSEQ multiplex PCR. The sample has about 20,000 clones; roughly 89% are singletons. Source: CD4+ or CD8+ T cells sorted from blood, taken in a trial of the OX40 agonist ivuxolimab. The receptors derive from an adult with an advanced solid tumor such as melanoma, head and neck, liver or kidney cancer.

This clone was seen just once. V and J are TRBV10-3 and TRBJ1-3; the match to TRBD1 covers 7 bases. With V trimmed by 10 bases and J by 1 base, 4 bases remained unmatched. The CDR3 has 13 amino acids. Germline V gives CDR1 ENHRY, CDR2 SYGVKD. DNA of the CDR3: TGTGCCACCACAGGGGTGTCTGGAAACACCATATATTTT. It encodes CATTGVSGNTIYF.

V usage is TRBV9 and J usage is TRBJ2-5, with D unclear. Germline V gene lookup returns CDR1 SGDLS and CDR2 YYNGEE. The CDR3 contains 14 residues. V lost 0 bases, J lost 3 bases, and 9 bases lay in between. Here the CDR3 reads CASSVGGREETQYF. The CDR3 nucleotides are TGTGCCAGCAGCGTAGGCGGCCGAGAAGAGACCCAGTACTTC. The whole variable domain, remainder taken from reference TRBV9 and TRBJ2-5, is DSGVTQTPKHLITATGQRVTLRCSPRSGDLSVYWYQQSLDQGLQFLIQYYNGEERAKGNILERFSAQQFPDLHSELNLSSLELGDSALYFCASSVGGREETQYFGPGTRLLVL.

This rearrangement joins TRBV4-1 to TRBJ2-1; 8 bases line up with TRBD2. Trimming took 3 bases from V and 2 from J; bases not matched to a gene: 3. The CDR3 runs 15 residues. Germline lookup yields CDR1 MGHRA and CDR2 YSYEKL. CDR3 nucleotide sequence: TGCGCCAGCAGCCAGCGGGGGGCCGCCTACAATGAGCAGTTCTTC. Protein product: CASSQRGAAYNEQFF.

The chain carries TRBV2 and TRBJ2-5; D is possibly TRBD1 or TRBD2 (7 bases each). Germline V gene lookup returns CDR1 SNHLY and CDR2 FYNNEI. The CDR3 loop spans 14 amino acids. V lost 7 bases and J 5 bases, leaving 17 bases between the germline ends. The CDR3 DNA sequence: TGTGCCAGCACCGAGGCAGGGGGAGGGGAGACCCAGTACTTC. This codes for CASTEAGGGETQYF.

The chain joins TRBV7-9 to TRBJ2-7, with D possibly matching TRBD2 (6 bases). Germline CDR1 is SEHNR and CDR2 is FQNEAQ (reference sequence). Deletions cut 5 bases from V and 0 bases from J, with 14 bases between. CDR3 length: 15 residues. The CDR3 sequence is CASSPLEGTSYEQYF. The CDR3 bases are TGTGCCAGCAGCCCTTTGGAGGGGACCTCCTACGAGCAGTACTTC.

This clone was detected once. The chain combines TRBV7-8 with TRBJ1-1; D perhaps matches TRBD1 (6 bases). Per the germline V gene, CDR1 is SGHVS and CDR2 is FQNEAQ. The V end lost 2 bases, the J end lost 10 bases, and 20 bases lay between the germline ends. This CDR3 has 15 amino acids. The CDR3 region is CASSLSRGAQSRAFF. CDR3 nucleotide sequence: TGTGCCAGCAGCTTATCGCGGGGGGCCCAAAGTCGAGCTTTCTTT.

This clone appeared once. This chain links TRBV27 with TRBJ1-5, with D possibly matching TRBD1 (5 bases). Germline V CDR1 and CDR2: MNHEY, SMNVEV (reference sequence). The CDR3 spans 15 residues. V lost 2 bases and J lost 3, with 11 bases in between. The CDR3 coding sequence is TGTGCCAGCAGTTTAACAGGCCTAGTCAATCAGCCCCAGCATTTT. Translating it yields CASSLTGLVNQPQHF.

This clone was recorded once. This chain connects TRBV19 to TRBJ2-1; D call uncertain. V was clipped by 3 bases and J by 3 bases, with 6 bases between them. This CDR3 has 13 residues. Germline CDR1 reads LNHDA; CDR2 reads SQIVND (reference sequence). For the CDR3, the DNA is TGTGCCAGTAGTATGGGGTTCTACAATGAGCAGTTCTTC. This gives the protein CASSMGFYNEQFF. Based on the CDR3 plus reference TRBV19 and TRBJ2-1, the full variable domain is DGGITQSPKYLFRKEGQNVTLSCEQNLNHDAMYWYRQDPGQGLRLIYYSQIVNDFQKGDIAEGYSVSREKKESFPLTVTSAQKNPTAFYLCASSMGFYNEQFFGPGTRLTVL.

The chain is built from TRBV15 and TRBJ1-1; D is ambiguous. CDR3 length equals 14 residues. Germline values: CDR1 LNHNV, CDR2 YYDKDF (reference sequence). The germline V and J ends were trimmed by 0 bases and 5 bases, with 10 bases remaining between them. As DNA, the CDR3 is TGTGCCACCAGCAGAGATGGAGGGAGGACTGAAGCTTTCTTT. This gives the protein CATSRDGGRTEAFF.

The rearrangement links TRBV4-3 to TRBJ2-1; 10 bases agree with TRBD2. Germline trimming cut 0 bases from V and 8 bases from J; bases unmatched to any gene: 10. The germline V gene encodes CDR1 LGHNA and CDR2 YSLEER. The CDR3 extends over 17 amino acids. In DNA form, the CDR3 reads TGCGCCAGCAGCCAAGATCCCGGATTAGCGGGGGGACATGAGCAGTTCTTC. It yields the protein CASSQDPGLAGGHEQFF.

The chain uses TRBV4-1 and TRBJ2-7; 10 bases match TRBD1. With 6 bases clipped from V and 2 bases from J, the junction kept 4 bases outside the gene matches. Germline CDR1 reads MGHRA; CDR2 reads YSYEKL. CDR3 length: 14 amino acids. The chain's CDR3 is CASSPGTGAYEQYF. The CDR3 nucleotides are TGCGCCAGCAGTCCCGGGACAGGGGCCTACGAGCAGTACTTC.

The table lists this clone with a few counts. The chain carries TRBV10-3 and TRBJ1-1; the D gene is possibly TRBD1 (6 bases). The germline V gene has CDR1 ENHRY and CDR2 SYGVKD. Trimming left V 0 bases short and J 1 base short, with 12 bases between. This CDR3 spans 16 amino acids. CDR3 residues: CAISESGQYSNTEAFF. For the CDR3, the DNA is TGTGCCATCAGTGAGTCTGGACAGTACTCGAACACTGAAGCTTTCTTT.